Listed below are T cell receptor beta chains from one sample, sequenced in a study of somatic mutations in cytotoxic T cells in rheumatoid arthritis. The table came from immunoSEQ multiplex PCR; TCRdb's copy has only in-frame clones and leaves some out. The sample has about 12,000 clones, 74% seen once. Sample: CD8+ T cells sorted from blood. The receptors here all came from a man aged 70 or older in good health. CDR3s include the opening cysteine and the closing phenylalanine or tryptophan. Fields, in order: clone size, J gene, D gene, V gene, CDR3 DNA, CDR3 protein. The D gene is left open where the match is weak. Some rows have no size entry. The others give once, few or many, or a class for an expanded clone.

. | TRBJ1-2 | TRBD1 | TRBV6-1 | TGTGCCAGCAGTGAAGCTACAGGGGGCAACTATGGCTACACCTTC | CASSEATGGNYGYTF
. | TRBJ2-7 | . | TRBV6-6 | TGTGCCAGCAGCTCCGGACTTCGTGGCGAGCAGTACTTC | CASSSGLRGEQYF
few | TRBJ2-3 | . | TRBV6-1 | TGTGCCAGCAGTGGGCAGGGGGGGGGAGCAGATACGCAGTATTTT | CASSGQGGGADTQYF
. | TRBJ2-1 | . | TRBV9 | TGTGCCAGCAGCGTAGGATTAAATGAGCAGTTCTTC | CASSVGLNEQFF
. | TRBJ1-2 | . | TRBV5-8 | TGTGCCAGCAGCGCAACCGGGGCTCTATTGGGAGGCTACACCTTC | CASSATGALLGGYTF
. | TRBJ2-2 | TRBD1 | TRBV5-6 | TGTGCCAGCAGCTTAGGGTCGACAGGGGGCGTCGGGGAGCTGTTTTTT | CASSLGSTGGVGELFF
. | TRBJ2-1 | . | TRBV11-2 | TGTGCCAGCAGCACAGGGAGGAGCAATGAGCAGTTCTTC | CASSTGRSNEQFF
. | TRBJ1-2 | . | TRBV7-6 | TGTGCCAGCAGCTCCAGGGAGGGACCGACTAACTATGGCTACACCTTC | CASSSREGPTNYGYTF
. | TRBJ1-1 | . | TRBV2 | TGTGCCAGCACAAGTGGGTTCTTGAACACTGAAGCTTTCTTT | CASTSGFLNTEAFF
. | TRBJ2-1 | . | TRBV19 | TGTGCCAGTAGTTCTACAGGGTACAATGAGCAGTTCTTC | CASSSTGYNEQFF
. | TRBJ1-1 | . | TRBV28 | TGTGCCAGCAGTTTGGTAGGGACCACTGAAGCTTTCTTT | CASSLVGTTEAFF
. | TRBJ2-7 | TRBD2 | TRBV5-4 | TGTGCCAGCAGCTTGGAGGCTAGCGGAGTCTCCTACGAGCAGTACTTC | CASSLEASGVSYEQYF
. | TRBJ2-5 | TRBD2 | TRBV7-2 | TGTGCCAGCAGCTTAGGGGTAGCGGGAGGTCAAGAGACCCAGTACTTC | CASSLGVAGGQETQYF
. | TRBJ2-1 | TRBD2 | TRBV9 | TGTGCCAGCAGCGTAGTAAGCGGGGGGGCGGTTGAGCAGTTCTTC | CASSVVSGGAVEQFF
. | TRBJ2-5 | TRBD1 | TRBV10-2 | TGCGCCAGCAGTGAGTCGGGACAGCAAGAGACCCAGTACTTC | CASSESGQQETQYF
. | TRBJ2-3 | . | TRBV6-4 | TGTGCCAGCAAAATGCGGGTAGGGGCAGATACGCAGTATTTT | CASKMRVGADTQYF
. | TRBJ2-7 | TRBD1 | TRBV7-9 | TGTGCCAGCAGCTCCCCCGGGACAGCCTACGAGCAGTACTTC | CASSSPGTAYEQYF
few | TRBJ2-2 | TRBD1 | TRBV11-3 | TGTGCCAGCAGCTCACCCGACAGGGTCACCGGGGAGCTGTTTTTT | CASSSPDRVTGELFF
. | TRBJ2-7 | . | TRBV5-1 | TGCGCCAGCAGCCAGGACACCTCCTACGAGCAGTACTTC | CASSQDTSYEQYF
. | TRBJ1-4 | . | TRBV13 | TGTGCCAGCGGAGGGGCTAATGAAAAACTGTTTTTT | CASGGANEKLFF
. | TRBJ2-1 | . | TRBV10-2 | TGCGCCAGCAGTGAGTCGTTCTTGGGGGGCTACAATGAGCAGTTCTTC | CASSESFLGGYNEQFF